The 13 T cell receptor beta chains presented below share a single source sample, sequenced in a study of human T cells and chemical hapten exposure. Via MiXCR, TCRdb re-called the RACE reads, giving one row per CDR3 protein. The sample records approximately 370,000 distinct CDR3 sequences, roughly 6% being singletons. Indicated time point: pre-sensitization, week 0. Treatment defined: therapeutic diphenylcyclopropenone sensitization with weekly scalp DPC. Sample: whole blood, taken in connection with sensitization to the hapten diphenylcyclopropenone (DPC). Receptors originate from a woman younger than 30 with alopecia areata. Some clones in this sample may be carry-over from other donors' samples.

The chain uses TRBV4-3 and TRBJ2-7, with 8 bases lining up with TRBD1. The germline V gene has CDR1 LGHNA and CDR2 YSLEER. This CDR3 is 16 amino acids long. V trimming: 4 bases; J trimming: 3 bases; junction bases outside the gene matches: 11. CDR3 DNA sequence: TGCGCCAGCAGCCCTGCCGTCGGACAGGGATTCTACGAGCAGTACTTC. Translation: CASSPAVGQGFYEQYF.

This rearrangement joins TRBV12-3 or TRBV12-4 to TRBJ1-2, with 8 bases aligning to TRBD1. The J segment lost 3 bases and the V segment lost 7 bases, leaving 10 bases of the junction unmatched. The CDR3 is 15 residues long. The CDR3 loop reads CASIPVDRAHYGYTF. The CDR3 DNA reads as TGTGCCAGCATCCCTGTGGACAGGGCGCACTATGGCTACACCTTC.

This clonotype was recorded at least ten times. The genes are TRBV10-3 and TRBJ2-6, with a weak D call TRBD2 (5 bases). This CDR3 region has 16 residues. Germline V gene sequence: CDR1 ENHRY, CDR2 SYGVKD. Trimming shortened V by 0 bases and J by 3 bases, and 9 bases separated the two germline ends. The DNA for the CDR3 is TGTGCCATCAGTGAGTCTTCAGGAGGTGGGGCCAACGTCCTGACTTTC. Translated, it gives CAISESSGGGANVLTF.

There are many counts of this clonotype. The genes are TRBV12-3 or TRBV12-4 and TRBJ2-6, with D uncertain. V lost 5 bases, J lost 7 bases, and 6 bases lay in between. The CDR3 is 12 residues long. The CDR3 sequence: CASSPPANVLTF. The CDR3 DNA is TGTGCCAGCAGTCCCCCAGCCAACGTCCTGACTTTC.

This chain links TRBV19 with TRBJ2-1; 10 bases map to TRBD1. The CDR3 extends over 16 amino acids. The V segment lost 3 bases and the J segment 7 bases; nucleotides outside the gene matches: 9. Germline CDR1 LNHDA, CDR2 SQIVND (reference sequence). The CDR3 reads CASSIQGTGVWNEQFF. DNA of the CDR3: TGTGCCAGTAGTATTCAGGGGACAGGGGTTTGGAATGAGCAGTTCTTC.

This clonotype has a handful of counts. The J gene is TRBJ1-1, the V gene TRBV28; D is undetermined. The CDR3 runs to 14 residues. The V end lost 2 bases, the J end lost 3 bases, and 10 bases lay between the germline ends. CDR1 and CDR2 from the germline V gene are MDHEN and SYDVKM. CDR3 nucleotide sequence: TGTGCCAGCAGTTTAGGGTGGCAGTACACTGAAGCTTTCTTT. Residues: CASSLGWQYTEAFF.

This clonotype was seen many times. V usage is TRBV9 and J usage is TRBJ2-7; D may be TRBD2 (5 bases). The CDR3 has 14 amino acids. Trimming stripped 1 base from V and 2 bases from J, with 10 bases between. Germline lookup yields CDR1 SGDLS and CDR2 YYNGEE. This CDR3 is CASSVRPGAYEQYF. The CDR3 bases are TGTGCCAGCAGCGTAAGACCCGGGGCCTACGAGCAGTACTTC.

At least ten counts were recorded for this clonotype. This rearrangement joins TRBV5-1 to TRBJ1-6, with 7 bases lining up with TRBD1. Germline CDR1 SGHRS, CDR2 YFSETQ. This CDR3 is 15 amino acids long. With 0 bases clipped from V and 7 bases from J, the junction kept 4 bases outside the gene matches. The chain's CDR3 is CASSLGQGPNSPLHF. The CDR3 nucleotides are TGCGCCAGCAGCTTGGGACAGGGCCCGAATTCACCCCTCCACTTT.

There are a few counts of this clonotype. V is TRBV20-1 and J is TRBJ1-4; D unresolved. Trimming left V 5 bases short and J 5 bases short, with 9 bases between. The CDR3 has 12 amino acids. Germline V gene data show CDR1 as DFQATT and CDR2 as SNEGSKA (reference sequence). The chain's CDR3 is CSAPLPNEKLFF. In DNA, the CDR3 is TGCAGTGCTCCCCTCCCCAATGAAAAACTGTTTTTT.

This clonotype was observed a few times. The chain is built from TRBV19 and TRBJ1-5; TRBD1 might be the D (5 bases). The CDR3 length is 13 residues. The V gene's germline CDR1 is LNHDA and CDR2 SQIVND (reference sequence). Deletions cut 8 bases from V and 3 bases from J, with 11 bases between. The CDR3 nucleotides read TGTGCCAGTCAACGGACACCCAATCAGCCCCAGCATTTT. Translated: CASQRTPNQPQHF. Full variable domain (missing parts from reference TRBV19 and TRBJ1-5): DGGITQSPKYLFRKEGQNVTLSCEQNLNHDAMYWYRQDPGQGLRLIYYSQIVNDFQKGDIAEGYSVSREKKESFPLTVTSAQKNPTAFYLCASQRTPNQPQHFGDGTRLSIL.

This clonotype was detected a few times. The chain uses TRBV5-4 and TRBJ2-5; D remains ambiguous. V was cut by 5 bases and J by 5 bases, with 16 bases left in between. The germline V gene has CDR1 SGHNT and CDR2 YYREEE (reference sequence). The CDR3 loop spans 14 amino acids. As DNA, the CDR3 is TGTGCCAGCAGTTCTCGCGCCCCCCAGGAGACCCAGTACTTC. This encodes CASSSRAPQETQYF.

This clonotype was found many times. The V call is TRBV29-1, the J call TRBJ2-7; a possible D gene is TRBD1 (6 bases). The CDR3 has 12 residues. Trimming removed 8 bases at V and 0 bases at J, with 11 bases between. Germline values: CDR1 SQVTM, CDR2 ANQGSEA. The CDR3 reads CSTQDSSYEQYF. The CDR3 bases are TGCAGCACCCAGGACAGCTCCTACGAGCAGTACTTC.

CDR3 region: CASSSGRISFYGYTF. CDR3 nucleotide sequence: TGTGCCAGCAGCTCCGGACGGATCTCCTTCTATGGCTACACCTTC. The chain has TRBV7-2 and TRBJ1-2; D is undetermined. Trimming took 4 bases from V and 4 from J, leaving 16 bases between them. This CDR3 spans 15 amino acids. The germline gives CDR1 SGHTA, CDR2 FQGNSA.